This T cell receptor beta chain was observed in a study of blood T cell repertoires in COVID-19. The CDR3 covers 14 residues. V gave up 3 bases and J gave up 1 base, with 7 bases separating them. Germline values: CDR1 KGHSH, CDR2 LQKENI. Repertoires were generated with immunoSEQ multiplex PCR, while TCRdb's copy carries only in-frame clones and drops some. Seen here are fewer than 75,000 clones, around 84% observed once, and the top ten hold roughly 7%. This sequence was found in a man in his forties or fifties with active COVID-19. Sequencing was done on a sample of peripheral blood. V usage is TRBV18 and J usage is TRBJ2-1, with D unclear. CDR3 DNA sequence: TGTGCCAGCTCACCGTCGAGGTCCTACAATGAGCAGTTCTTC. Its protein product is CASSPSRSYNEQFF.